This T cell receptor beta chain was sequenced for a study of monozygotic twins with inflammatory bowel disease. CDR3 length: 15 amino acids. Germline V lookup: CDR1 KGHDR, CDR2 SFDVKD. No DNA is given; TCRdb re-called the 5' RACE reads and lists each CDR3 protein once. This sample lists 80,000 or so distinct CDR3 sequences; its ten largest clones have around 7%. Broader study findings: Neither one strong signal nor one clonotype associated with IBD was supported.

In the case of this clonotype: Antigen specificity is unknown.

The receptor was isolated from a human donor with ulcerative colitis or Crohn's disease, or a healthy co-twin of an affected twin (not recorded which). This chain joins TRBV24-1 and TRBJ2-1; the TCRdb call, TRBD2, lacks DNA for checking. What was sequenced was blood. Here the CDR3 reads CATSAAGASRDEQFF.